There are a few counts of the clone carrying this T cell receptor (beta chain). The antigen is unknown. The sample originates from a study of CD8+ T cells in alopecia areata. Study conclusions and caveats: In lesional scalp, particularly from alopecia totalis/universalis, clonality was higher than in normal scalp. Scalp sequencing also captures normal skin's resident alphabeta T cells.

Sequencing relied on a cDNA template that was reverse transcribed from extracted RNA. TCRdb's copy holds only in-frame clones and misses some; the assay was immunoSEQ multiplex PCR. The sample lists approximately 12,000 clones, approximately 65% occurring once. V was clipped by 4 bases and J by 0 bases, with 13 bases between them. This CDR3 has 14 amino acids. Per germline, CDR1 SQVTM and CDR2 ANQGSEA. Lesional scalp tissue (obtained by punch biopsy) and peripheral blood were collected from alopecia areata patients. The sample consisted of skin. The chain employs TRBV29-1 and TRBJ2-7, with D uncertain. The clonotype originates from a human donor with alopecia areata. The CDR3 region is CSVVQVQRSYEQYF. DNA for the CDR3: TGCAGCGTTGTCCAGGTCCAACGCTCCTACGAGCAGTACTTC.